The 16 T cell receptor beta chains reported below all come from one sample, sequenced in a study of T cell responses to AZD1222 COVID-19 vaccine. Clones were read by immunoSEQ multiplex PCR, and TCRdb kept only the in-frame ones, dropping some. The profile covers 75,000 to 95,000 clones, with roughly 90% appearing a single time and roughly a tenth taken by the ten largest. The source material was peripheral blood, sampled on day 0 of AZD1222 vaccination. The receptors were sampled from an adult in good health.

This clone was counted only a few times. The rearrangement uses TRBV6-1 and TRBJ2-7; D not resolved. V lost 2 bases to trimming and J lost 3 bases, with 2 bases between them. The V gene's germline CDR1 is MNHNS and CDR2 SASEGT. CDR3 size: 11 residues. The CDR3 sequence: CASSELYEQYV. The CDR3 DNA reads as TGTGCCAGCAGTGAACTCTACGAGCAGTACGTC.

CDR3 bases: TGTGCCAGCAGCCCGGGCGCGGTTATGGATACGCAGTATTTT. Translating it yields CASSPGAVMDTQYF. The chain has TRBV28 and TRBJ2-3, with D hard to call. The CDR3 has 14 amino acids. Germline CDR1 MDHEN, CDR2 SYDVKM. The germline V and J ends were trimmed by 6 bases and 6 bases, with 16 bases remaining between them.

This rearrangement joins TRBV12-3 or TRBV12-4 to TRBJ1-1; D remains ambiguous. This CDR3 is built from 12 residues. Trimming took 3 bases from V and 9 from J, leaving 11 bases between them. CDR3 amino acids: CASSFGTDKAFF. CDR3 sequence (DNA): TGTGCCAGCAGTTTCGGAACGGATAAAGCTTTCTTT.

The chain is built from TRBV3-1 (or the pseudogene TRBV3-2) and TRBJ2-6; D is ambiguous. The CDR3 consists of 18 residues. The V end was cut by 1 base, the J end by 0 bases, with 13 bases between. The germline gives CDR1 LGHDT, CDR2 YNNKEL (reference sequence). DNA for the CDR3: TGTGCCAGCAGCCAAGGGCGGCCAGAAGTCTCTGGGGCCAACGTCCTGACTTTC. Protein product: CASSQGRPEVSGANVLTF.

V and J are TRBV9 and TRBJ2-1; 8 bases are shared with TRBD2. Trimming took 4 bases from V and 14 from J; bases not matched to a gene: 8. CDR3 length equals 12 residues. Germline CDR1 and CDR2: SGDLS and YYNGEE. The CDR3 reads CASSPGGAEKFF. The CDR3 DNA reads TGTGCCAGCAGCCCCGGGGGGGCGGAGAAGTTCTTC.

The rearrangement joins TRBV2 to TRBJ1-4; no clear D. Germline CDR1 SNHLY, CDR2 FYNNEI. The germline V and J ends were trimmed by 5 bases and 2 bases, with 12 bases remaining between them. This CDR3 has 15 residues. The CDR3 bases are TGTGCCAGCAGTCAAATACAGAGTACTAATGAAAAACTGTTTTTT. Protein product: CASSQIQSTNEKLFF.

In its sample, this clone is medium-sized. The chain is built from TRBV5-1 and TRBJ2-7, with D possibly called TRBD1 or TRBD2 (5 bases each). Looked up from germline, CDR1 is SGHRS and CDR2 is YFSETQ. The CDR3 totals 13 residues. Trimming took off 0 bases at V and 7 bases at J, with 11 bases between the two ends. This chain's CDR3 is CASSLESWGEQYF. Here the CDR3 DNA reads TGCGCCAGCAGCTTGGAATCCTGGGGGGAGCAGTACTTC.

The chain links TRBV18 to TRBJ2-1; a weak D match, TRBD1 (6 bases). The CDR3 loop spans 12 amino acids. The germline V and J ends were trimmed by 6 bases and 9 bases, with 12 bases remaining between them. Per germline, CDR1 KGHSH and CDR2 LQKENI. CDR3 DNA: TGTGCCAGCTCGCTAACAGGGAGTGAGCAGTTCTTC. Its protein is CASSLTGSEQFF.

The gene calls are TRBV7-8 and TRBJ1-6, with D possibly TRBD1 on 6 matching bases. Germline V gene lookup returns CDR1 SGHVS and CDR2 FQNEAQ. The V end was cut by 4 bases, the J end by 0 bases, with 10 bases between. The CDR3 length is 16 residues. The CDR3 DNA follows: TGTGCCAGCAGCTCCTCGGACAGCTCCTATAATTCACCCCTCCACTTT. Residues: CASSSSDSSYNSPLHF.

The chain uses TRBV19 and TRBJ1-1; TRBD1 matches at 7 bases. From germline, CDR1 is LNHDA and CDR2 SQIVND (reference sequence). The trim removed 5 bases at V and 1 base at J, leaving 7 bases unmatched. The CDR3 extends over 15 amino acids. For the CDR3, the DNA is TGTGCCAGTAGTCTACAGGGGAGAGGGAACACTGAAGCTTTCTTT. Translated: CASSLQGRGNTEAFF.

A single count supports this clone. This chain connects TRBV15 to TRBJ1-1; 7 positions match TRBD1. Unmatched junction bases numbered 7, after V lost 8 bases and J lost 7 bases. The CDR3 contains 12 residues. CDR1 and CDR2 from the germline V gene are LNHNV and YYDKDF (reference sequence). CDR3 bases: TGTGCCACCGGAACAGGGGAAGTTGAAGCTTTCTTT. Its protein is CATGTGEVEAFF.

This chain joins TRBV20-1 and TRBJ2-7; TRBD1 agrees at 7 bases. Germline CDR1 reads DFQATT; CDR2 reads SNEGSKA (reference sequence). The CDR3 extends over 11 amino acids. With 3 bases clipped from V and 5 bases from J, the junction kept 1 base outside the gene matches. The chain's CDR3 is CSASTGDEQYV. CDR3 nucleotides: TGCAGTGCTAGTACAGGGGACGAGCAGTACGTC.

The chain links TRBV5-8 to TRBJ2-3, with 7 positions matching TRBD1. Looked up from germline, CDR1 is SGHTS and CDR2 is YDEGEE. CDR3 length equals 13 residues. V shed 5 bases and J 3 bases; nucleotides not matched to a gene: 3. The DNA of the CDR3 is TGTGCCAGCAGGGGCAGGGGGACAGATACGCAGTATTTT. Translating gives CASRGRGTDTQYF.

The V and J genes are TRBV7-9 and TRBJ1-3; D gene uncertain. The CDR3 has 17 amino acids. Deletions cut 5 bases from V and 0 bases from J, with 17 bases between. The germline CDR1 and CDR2 sequences are SEHNR and FQNEAQ (reference sequence). DNA of the CDR3: TGTGCCAGCAGCCCACGAGACGGTGGCCGCTCTGGAAACACCATATATTTT. The encoded protein is CASSPRDGGRSGNTIYF.

The chain links TRBV6-1 to TRBJ2-5; D call uncertain. Trimming stripped 5 bases from V and 0 bases from J, with 7 bases between. Germline V gene sequence: CDR1 MNHNS, CDR2 SASEGT. The CDR3 runs 13 residues. The CDR3: CASSFQNQETQYF. In DNA, the CDR3 is TGTGCCAGCAGTTTCCAGAACCAAGAGACCCAGTACTTC.

The V gene is TRBV18, the J gene TRBJ1-5; 10 bases map to TRBD1. Germline V gives CDR1 KGHSH, CDR2 LQKENI. This CDR3 comprises 17 residues. V lost 6 bases to trimming and J lost 2 bases; unmatched junction nucleotides: 10. The CDR3 region is CASSPRDRGWGNQPQHF. The CDR3 nucleotides read TGTGCCAGCTCGCCCCGGGACAGGGGCTGGGGCAATCAGCCCCAGCATTTT.